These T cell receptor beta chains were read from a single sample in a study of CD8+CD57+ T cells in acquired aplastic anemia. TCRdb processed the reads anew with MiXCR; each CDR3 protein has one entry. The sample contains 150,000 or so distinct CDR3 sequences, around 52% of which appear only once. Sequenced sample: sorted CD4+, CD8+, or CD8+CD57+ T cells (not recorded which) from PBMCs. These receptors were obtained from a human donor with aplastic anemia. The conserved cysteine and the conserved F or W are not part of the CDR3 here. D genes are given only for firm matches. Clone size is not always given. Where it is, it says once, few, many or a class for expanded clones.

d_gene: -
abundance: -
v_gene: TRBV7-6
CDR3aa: ASTVNRSSYEQY

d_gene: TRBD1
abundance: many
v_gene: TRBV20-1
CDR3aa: SARDRGTGYTEAF

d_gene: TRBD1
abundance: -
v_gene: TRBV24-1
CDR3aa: ATSDSRQGTTF

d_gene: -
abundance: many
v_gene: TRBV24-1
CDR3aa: ANTGELF

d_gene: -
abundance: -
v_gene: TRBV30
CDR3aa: AWSAGQQETQY

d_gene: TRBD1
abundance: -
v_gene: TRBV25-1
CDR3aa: ASSLLGQGDYGYT

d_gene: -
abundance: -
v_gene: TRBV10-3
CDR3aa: AISEQNYEQY

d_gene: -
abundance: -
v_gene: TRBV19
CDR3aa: ASSPRDLEVDTQY

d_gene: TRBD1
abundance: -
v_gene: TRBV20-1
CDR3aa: SGRQGNTEAF

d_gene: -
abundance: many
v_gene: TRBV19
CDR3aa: ASSIRGATRTGQNYEQY

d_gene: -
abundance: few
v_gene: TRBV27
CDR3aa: ASSFAGQSYEQY

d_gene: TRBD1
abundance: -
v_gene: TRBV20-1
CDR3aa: SARRDRGHEQY

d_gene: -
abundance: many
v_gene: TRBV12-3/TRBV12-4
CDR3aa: ASTVGPTGELF

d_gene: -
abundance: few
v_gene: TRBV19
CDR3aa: ASSSAGAEGEQY

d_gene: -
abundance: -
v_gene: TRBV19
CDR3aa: ASNAQGLLVAEAF

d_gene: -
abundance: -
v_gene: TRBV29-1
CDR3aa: SVELLQTQY

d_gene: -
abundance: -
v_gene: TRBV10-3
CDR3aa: AVTDSGANVLT

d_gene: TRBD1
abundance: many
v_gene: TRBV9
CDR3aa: ASSPRQGASAGNTIY

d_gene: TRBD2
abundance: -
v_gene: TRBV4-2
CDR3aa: ASSQWTSENTGPEQY

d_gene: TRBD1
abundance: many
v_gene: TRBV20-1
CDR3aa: SASFRTGHSYGYT

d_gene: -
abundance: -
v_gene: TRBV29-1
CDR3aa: SVVGQGNTEAL

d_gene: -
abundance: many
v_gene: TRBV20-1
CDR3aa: SAWARDGEETQY

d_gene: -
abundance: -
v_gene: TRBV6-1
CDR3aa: ASSKGTLNTGELF

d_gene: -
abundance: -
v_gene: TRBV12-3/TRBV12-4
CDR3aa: ASSPYFQGTSYEQY

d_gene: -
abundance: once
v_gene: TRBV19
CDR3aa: ASSIIDEETQY

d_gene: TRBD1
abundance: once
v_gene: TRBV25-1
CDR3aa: ASSQQGKQF

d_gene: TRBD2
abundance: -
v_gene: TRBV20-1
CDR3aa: SASRLAGIETQY

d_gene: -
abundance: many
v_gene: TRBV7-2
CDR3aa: ASSLGTAYEQY

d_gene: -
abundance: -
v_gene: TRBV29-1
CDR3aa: SGGVAIGELV

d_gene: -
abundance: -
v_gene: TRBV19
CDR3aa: ASSIGQSNQPQH

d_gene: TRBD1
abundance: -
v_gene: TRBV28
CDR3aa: ASSNLGQGGSYELY

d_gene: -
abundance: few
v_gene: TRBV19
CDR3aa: ASSIQPSTYNEQF

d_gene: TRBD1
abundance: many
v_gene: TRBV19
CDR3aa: ASSTPGQGTEAF

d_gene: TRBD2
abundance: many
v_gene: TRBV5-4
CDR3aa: ASSLGTGLLAGAKGDTQY

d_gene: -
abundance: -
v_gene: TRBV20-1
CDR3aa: SAGVGGQTYEQY

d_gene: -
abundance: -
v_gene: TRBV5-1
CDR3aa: ASSLEVSGPGEAF

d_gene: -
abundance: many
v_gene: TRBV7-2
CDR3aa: ATDSHGHTGELF

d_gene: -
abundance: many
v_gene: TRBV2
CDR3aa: ASTGGGHEQY

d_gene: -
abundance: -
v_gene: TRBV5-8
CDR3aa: ATQAVIVTGELF

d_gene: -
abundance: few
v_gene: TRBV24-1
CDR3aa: ATSDGTRSGNTIY

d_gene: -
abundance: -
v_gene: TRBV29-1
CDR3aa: SARGGITDTQY

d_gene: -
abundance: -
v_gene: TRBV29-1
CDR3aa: SVARLDADTEAF